Listed here is a single T cell receptor beta chain. Its antigen is currently unknown. This CDR3 spans 14 amino acids. CDR1 KGHSH and CDR2 LQKENI come from the germline V gene. With V trimmed by 3 bases and J by 2 bases, 4 bases remained unmatched. Libraries for TCRalpha and TCRbeta carried sample barcodes and unique molecular identifiers via 5'RACE. TCRdb passed the 5' RACE reads through MiXCR, listing each CDR3 protein once. Of 400,000 or so distinct CDR3 sequences listed, about 20% were seen once; the top ten hold 7.5% to 9.5%. This specimen comes from a study of T-cell memory formation after mild COVID-19. Study-wide context: TCR clusters largely stayed donor specific. The study, taken as a whole, reports: While clones contracting from day 15 to 85 were balanced between CD4 and CD8, later expanders leaned CD4+.

The rearrangement uses TRBV18 and TRBJ2-7; 7 positions agree with TRBD2. The sample was PBMCs or a T cell subset sorted from them (not recorded which). The clonotype comes from an adult woman who had mild COVID-19 (a few samples of this study predate the infection). Cell type and time point are not known. This CDR3 reads CASSPKTSTYEQYF. CDR3 sequence (DNA): TGTGCCAGCTCACCCAAGACTAGCACCTACGAGCAGTACTTC.